These T cell receptor beta chains were read from a single sample in a study of blood T cell repertoires in COVID-19. Clones were read by immunoSEQ multiplex PCR, and TCRdb kept only the in-frame ones, dropping some. In the table there are over 150,000 clones, more than 70% of which are singletons. Sequenced input: peripheral blood. All receptors come from a man in his fifties or sixties who had recovered from COVID-19. The conserved cysteine and the conserved F or W are not part of the CDR3 here. Fields, in order: J gene, V gene, CDR3 protein.

TRBJ2-7 | TRBV7-2 | ASSLFSGETYEQY
TRBJ2-7 | TRBV5-6 | ASSRDSYEQY
TRBJ2-2 | TRBV24-1 | ATSAHTANTGELF
TRBJ1-1 | TRBV28 | ASTTTGTMNTEAF
TRBJ2-2 | TRBV27 | ASSLETGVYGELF
TRBJ1-2 | TRBV7-8 | ASSLGLAGYGYT
TRBJ2-1 | TRBV27 | ASKRGRSGSYNEQF
TRBJ2-7 | TRBV5-5 | ASSLATGTGKTYEQY
TRBJ2-3 | TRBV28 | ASSRRAGGGDTQY
TRBJ1-5 | TRBV7-9 | ASSTGLQPQH
TRBJ1-2 | TRBV30 | AWTPGTHHGYT
TRBJ1-2 | TRBV7-2 | ASSSGQTLYGYT
TRBJ2-7 | TRBV11-3 | ASSLSGQGLFEQY
TRBJ1-2 | TRBV10-1 | ASSEYYQGFSNYGYT
TRBJ1-1 | TRBV19 | ASSQDRGTEAF
TRBJ2-7 | TRBV6-5 | ASRYSSSYEQY
TRBJ1-5 | TRBV6-1 | ASSARAGGYINQPQH
TRBJ2-7 | TRBV3-1/TRBV3-2 | ASSLGTYTYEQY